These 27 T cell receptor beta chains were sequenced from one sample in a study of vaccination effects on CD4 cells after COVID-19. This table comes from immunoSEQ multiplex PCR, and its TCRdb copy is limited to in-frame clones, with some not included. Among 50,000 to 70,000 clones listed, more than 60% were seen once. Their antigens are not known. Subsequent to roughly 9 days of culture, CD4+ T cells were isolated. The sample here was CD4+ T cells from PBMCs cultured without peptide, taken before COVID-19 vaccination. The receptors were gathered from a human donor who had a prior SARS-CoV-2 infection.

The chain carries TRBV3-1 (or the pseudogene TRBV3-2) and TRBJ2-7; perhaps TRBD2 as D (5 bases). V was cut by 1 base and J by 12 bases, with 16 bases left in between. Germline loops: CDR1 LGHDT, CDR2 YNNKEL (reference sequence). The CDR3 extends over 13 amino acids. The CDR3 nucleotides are TGTGCCAGCAGCCAAGGTGTAACTAGACAATTGTACTTC. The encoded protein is CASSQGVTRQLYF.

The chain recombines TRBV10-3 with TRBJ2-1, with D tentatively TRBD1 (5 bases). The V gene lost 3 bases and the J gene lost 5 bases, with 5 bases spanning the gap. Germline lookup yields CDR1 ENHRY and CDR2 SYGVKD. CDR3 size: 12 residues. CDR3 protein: CAISDRDNEQFF. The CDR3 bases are TGTGCCATCAGTGACAGGGACAATGAGCAGTTCTTC.

The CDR3 is CASSVNPTGVTEAFF. The CDR3 DNA is TGCGCCAGCAGCGTAAATCCTACAGGGGTCACTGAAGCTTTCTTT. The genes are TRBV5-1 and TRBJ1-1; 7 bases agree with TRBD1. With V trimmed by 4 bases and J by 4 bases, 10 bases remained unmatched. Germline lookup yields CDR1 SGHRS and CDR2 YFSETQ. The CDR3 covers 15 residues.

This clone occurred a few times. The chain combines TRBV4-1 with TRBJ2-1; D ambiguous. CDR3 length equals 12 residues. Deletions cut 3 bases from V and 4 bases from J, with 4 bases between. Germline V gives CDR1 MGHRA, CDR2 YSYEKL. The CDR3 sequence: CASSHLYNEQFF. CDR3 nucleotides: TGCGCCAGCAGCCATCTTTACAATGAGCAGTTCTTC.

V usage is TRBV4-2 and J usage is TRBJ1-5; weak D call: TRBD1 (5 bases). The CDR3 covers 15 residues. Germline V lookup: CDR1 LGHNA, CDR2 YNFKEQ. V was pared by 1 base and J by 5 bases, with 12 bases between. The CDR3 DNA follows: TGTGCCAGCAGCCAAGGAGTCTTAGGGGATCAGCCCCAGCATTTT. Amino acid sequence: CASSQGVLGDQPQHF.

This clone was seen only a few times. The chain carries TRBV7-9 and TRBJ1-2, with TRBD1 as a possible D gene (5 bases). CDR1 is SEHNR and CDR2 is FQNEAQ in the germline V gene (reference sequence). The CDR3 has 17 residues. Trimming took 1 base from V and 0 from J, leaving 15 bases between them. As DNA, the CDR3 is TGTGCCAGCAGCTTAGTCATTGCAGGGCAAGCTAACTATGGCTACACCTTC. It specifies CASSLVIAGQANYGYTF. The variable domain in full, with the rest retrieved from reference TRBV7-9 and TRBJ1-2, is DTGVSQNPRHKITKRGQNVTFRCDPISEHNRLYWYRQTLGQGPEFLTYFQNEAQLEKSRLLSDRFSAERPKGSFSTLEIQRTEQGDSAMYLCASSLVIAGQANYGYTFGSGTRLTVV.

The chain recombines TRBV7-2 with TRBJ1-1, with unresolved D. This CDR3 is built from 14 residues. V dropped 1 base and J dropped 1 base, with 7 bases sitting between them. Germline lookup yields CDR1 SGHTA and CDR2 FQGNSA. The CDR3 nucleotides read TGTGCCAGCAGCTTAGGGCCCCAGAACACTGAAGCTTTCTTT. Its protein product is CASSLGPQNTEAFF.

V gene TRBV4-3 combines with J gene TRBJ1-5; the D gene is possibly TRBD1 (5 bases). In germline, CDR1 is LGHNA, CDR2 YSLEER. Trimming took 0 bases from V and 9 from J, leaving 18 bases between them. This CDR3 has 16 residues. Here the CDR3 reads CASSQEGPQGPWPQHF. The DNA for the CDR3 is TGCGCCAGCAGCCAAGAGGGGCCTCAGGGACCCTGGCCCCAGCATTTT.

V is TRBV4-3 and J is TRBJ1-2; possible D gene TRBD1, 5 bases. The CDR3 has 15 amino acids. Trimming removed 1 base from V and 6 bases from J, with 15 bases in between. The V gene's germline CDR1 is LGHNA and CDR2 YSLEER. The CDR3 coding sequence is TGCGCCAGCAGCCAAGGAGTAGGGCAGGGTGATGGCTACACCTTC. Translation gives CASSQGVGQGDGYTF.

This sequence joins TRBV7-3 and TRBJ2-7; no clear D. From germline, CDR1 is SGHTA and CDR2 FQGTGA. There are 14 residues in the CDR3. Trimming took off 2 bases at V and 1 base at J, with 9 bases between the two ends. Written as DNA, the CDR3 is TGTGCCAGCAGCTTAGGGCCGGAATCCTACGAGCAGTACTTC. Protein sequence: CASSLGPESYEQYF.

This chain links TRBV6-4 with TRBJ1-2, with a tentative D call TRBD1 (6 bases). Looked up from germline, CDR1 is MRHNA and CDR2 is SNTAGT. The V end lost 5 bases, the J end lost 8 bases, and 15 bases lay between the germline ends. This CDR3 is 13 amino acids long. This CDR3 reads CASSRNTGSGYTF. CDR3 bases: TGTGCCAGCAGTAGAAACACAGGGAGCGGCTACACCTTC.

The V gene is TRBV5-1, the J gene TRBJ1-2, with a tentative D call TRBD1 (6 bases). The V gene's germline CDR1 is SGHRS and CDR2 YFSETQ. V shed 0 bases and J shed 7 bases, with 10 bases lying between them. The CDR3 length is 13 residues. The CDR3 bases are TGCGCCAGCAGCTTGGAACAGGGTGGTGGCTACACCTTC. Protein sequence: CASSLEQGGGYTF.

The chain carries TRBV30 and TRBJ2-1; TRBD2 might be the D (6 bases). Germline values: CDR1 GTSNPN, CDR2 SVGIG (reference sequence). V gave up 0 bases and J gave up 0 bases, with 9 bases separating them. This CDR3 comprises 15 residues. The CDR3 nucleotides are TGTGCCTGGAGTGTACGGGGGAGCTCCTACAATGAGCAGTTCTTC. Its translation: CAWSVRGSSYNEQFF.

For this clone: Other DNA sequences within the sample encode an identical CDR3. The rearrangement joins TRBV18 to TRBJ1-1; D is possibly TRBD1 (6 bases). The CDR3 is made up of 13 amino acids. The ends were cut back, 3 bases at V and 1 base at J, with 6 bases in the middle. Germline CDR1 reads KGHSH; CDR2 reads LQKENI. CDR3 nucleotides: TGTGCCAGCTCACCGACAGGGAACACTGAAGCTTTCTTT. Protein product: CASSPTGNTEAFF.

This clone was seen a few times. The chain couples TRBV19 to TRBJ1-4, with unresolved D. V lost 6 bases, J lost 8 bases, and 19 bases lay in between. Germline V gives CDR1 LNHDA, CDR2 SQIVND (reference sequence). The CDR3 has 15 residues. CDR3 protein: CASRYSLPPEEKLFF. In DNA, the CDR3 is TGTGCCAGTAGATACAGTCTTCCACCGGAGGAAAAACTGTTTTTT.

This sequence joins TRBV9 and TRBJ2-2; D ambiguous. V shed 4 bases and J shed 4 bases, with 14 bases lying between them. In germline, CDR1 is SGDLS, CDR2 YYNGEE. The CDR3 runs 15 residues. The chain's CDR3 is CASSTLGVLTGELFF. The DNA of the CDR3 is TGTGCCAGCAGCACCTTGGGCGTTCTCACCGGGGAGCTGTTTTTT.

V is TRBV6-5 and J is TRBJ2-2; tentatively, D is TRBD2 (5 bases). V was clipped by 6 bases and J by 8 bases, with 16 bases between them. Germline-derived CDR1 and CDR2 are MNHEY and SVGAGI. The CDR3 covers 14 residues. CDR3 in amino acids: CASSGRTPEGELFF. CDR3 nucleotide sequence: TGTGCCAGCAGCGGCAGGACTCCCGAGGGGGAGCTGTTTTTT.

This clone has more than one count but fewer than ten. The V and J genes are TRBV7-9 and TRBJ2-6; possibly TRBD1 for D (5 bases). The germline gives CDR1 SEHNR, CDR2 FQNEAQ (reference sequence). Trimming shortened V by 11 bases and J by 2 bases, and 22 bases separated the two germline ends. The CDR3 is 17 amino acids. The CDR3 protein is CAGRRSRESTGANVLTF. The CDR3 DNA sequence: TGTGCCGGGCGGCGGAGCAGGGAATCAACTGGGGCCAACGTCCTGACTTTC.

CDR3 nucleotide sequence: TGTGCCAGCAGCAGGGGCGCGGTCACAGATACGCAGTATTTT. Protein product: CASSRGAVTDTQYF. The chain links TRBV6-5 to TRBJ2-3; the D gene is possibly TRBD1 (6 bases). Deletions cut 6 bases from V and 2 bases from J, with 12 bases between. This CDR3 has 14 amino acids. Germline CDR1 is MNHEY and CDR2 is SVGAGI.

The CDR3 nucleotides are TGTGCCAGCAGCCAAGAGAGCGGGATGGTAGAGACCCAGTACTTC. Translated, it gives CASSQESGMVETQYF. The rearrangement links TRBV4-2 to TRBJ2-5, with 7 bases fitting TRBD2. The V gene's germline CDR1 is LGHNA and CDR2 YNFKEQ. The CDR3 covers 15 residues. V gave up 0 bases and J gave up 4 bases; unmatched junction bases: 5.

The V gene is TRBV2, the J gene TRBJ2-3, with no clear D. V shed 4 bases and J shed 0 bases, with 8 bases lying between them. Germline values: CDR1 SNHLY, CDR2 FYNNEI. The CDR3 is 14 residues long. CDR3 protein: CASSAKSSTDTQYF. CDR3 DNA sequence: TGTGCCAGCAGTGCGAAGTCAAGCACAGATACGCAGTATTTT.

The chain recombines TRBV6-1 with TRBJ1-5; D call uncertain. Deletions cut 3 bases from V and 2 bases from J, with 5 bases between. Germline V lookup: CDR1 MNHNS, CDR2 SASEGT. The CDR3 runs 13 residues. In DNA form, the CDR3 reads TGTGCCAGCAGTGATGCGGGCAATCAGCCCCAGCATTTT. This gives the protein CASSDAGNQPQHF.

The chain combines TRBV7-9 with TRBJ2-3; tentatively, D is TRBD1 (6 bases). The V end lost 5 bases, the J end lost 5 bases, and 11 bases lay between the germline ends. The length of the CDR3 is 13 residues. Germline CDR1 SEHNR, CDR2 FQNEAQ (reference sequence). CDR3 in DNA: TGTGCCAGCAGCATTGCAGGGGTAGATACGCAGTATTTT. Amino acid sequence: CASSIAGVDTQYF.

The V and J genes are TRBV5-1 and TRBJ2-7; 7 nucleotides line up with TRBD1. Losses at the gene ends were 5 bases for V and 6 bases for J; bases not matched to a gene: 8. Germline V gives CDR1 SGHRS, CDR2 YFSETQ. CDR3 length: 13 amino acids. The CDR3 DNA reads TGCGCCAGCAGGCTAGACAGGGTCGGCGAGCAGTACTTC. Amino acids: CASRLDRVGEQYF.

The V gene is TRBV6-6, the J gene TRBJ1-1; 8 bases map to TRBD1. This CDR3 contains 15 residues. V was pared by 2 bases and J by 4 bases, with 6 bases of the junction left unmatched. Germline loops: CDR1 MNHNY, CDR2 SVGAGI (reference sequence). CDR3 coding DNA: TGTGCCAGCAGTTACCCAATTGACAGGGGCACTGAAGCTTTCTTT. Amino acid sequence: CASSYPIDRGTEAFF.

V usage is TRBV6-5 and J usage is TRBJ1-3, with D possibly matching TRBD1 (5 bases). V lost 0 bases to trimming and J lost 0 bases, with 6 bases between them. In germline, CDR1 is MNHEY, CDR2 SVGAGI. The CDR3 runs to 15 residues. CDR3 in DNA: TGTGCCAGCAGTTACTCTGACAGCTCTGGAAACACCATATATTTT. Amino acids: CASSYSDSSGNTIYF.

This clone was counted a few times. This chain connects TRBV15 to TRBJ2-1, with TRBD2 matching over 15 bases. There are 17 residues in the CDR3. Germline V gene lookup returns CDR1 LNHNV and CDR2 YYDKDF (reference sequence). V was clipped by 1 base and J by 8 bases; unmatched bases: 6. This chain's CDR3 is CATSRGGTSGRRDEQFF. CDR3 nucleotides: TGTGCCACCAGCAGAGGTGGGACTAGCGGGAGGAGGGATGAGCAGTTCTTC.